This is a list of T cell receptor beta chains from one sample in a study of cytomegalovirus exposure and HLA in healthy donors. TCRdb's copy holds only in-frame clones and misses some; the assay was immunoSEQ multiplex PCR. The sample records about 130,000 clones, about nine tenths being singletons. The sequenced material came from PBMCs. The receptors originated from a man younger than 45 in good health and CMV-seronegative. The CDR3 runs from the conserved cysteine through the conserved F or W. Fields, in order: D gene, V gene, J gene, clone size, CDR3 protein, CDR3 DNA. D genes are given only for firm matches. Only part of the rows carry a size: once, few, many, or a class if the clone is expanded.

d_call: TRBD2
v_call: TRBV7-2
j_call: TRBJ2-2
clone_size: .
cdr3_aa: CASSLAGGPMGELFF
cdr3_nt: TGTGCCAGCAGCTTAGCGGGAGGGCCCATGGGGGAGCTGTTTTTT

d_call: TRBD1
v_call: TRBV2
j_call: TRBJ2-7
clone_size: .
cdr3_aa: CASRLTGRQYF
cdr3_nt: TGTGCCAGCAGGCTGACAGGGCGGCAGTACTTC

d_call: .
v_call: TRBV11-2
j_call: TRBJ2-5
clone_size: .
cdr3_aa: CASSLKRASLETQYF
cdr3_nt: TGTGCCAGCAGCTTAAAGCGGGCTTCACTAGAGACCCAGTACTTC

d_call: .
v_call: TRBV12-2
j_call: TRBJ2-1
clone_size: .
cdr3_aa: CASRLPSGGPLNEQFF
cdr3_nt: TGTGCAAGTCGCTTACCCAGCGGGGGCCCTTTAAATGAGCAGTTCTTC

d_call: .
v_call: TRBV5-4
j_call: TRBJ1-1
clone_size: .
cdr3_aa: CASSGERTRPRGEAFF
cdr3_nt: TGTGCCAGCAGCGGAGAACGGACAAGACCCCGGGGGGAAGCTTTCTTT

d_call: .
v_call: TRBV29-1
j_call: TRBJ1-2
clone_size: .
cdr3_aa: CSVEVRGGNYGYTF
cdr3_nt: TGCAGCGTTGAAGTACGGGGGGGGAACTATGGCTACACCTTC

d_call: TRBD1
v_call: TRBV29-1
j_call: TRBJ1-1
clone_size: .
cdr3_aa: CSVLTGDPNTEAFF
cdr3_nt: TGCAGCGTCCTTACAGGGGACCCGAACACTGAAGCTTTCTTT

d_call: TRBD1
v_call: TRBV27
j_call: TRBJ2-7
clone_size: .
cdr3_aa: CASSLFSPDRDSIWQYF
cdr3_nt: TGTGCCAGCAGTTTATTCTCCCCCGACAGGGATTCGATATGGCAGTACTTC

d_call: TRBD1
v_call: TRBV2
j_call: TRBJ2-7
clone_size: .
cdr3_aa: CASRGQGFGEQYF
cdr3_nt: TGTGCCAGCAGGGGACAGGGTTTTGGCGAGCAGTACTTC

d_call: .
v_call: TRBV6-5
j_call: TRBJ1-1
clone_size: .
cdr3_aa: CASRERVGSDTEAFF
cdr3_nt: TGTGCCAGCAGGGAGAGGGTGGGGAGTGACACTGAAGCTTTCTTT

d_call: TRBD1
v_call: TRBV19
j_call: TRBJ1-2
clone_size: .
cdr3_aa: CASHSTGTRESYTF
cdr3_nt: TGTGCCAGCCATTCGACAGGGACGAGAGAGAGCTACACCTTC

d_call: .
v_call: TRBV9
j_call: TRBJ2-7
clone_size: once
cdr3_aa: CASSVGRGGYEQYF
cdr3_nt: TGTGCCAGCAGCGTAGGAAGGGGCGGCTACGAGCAGTACTTC

d_call: .
v_call: TRBV7-9
j_call: TRBJ1-1
clone_size: .
cdr3_aa: CASSPDGDTGQSIEAFF
cdr3_nt: TGTGCCAGCAGCCCAGACGGGGACACCGGTCAATCTATTGAAGCTTTCTTT

d_call: TRBD2
v_call: TRBV6-1
j_call: TRBJ2-1
clone_size: .
cdr3_aa: CASTKGREVNEQFF
cdr3_nt: TGTGCCAGCACCAAGGGGCGGGAGGTCAATGAGCAGTTCTTC

d_call: .
v_call: TRBV5-6
j_call: TRBJ1-6
clone_size: few
cdr3_aa: CASSLDGNYSPLHF
cdr3_nt: TGTGCCAGCAGCTTGGACGGGAACTATTCACCCCTCCACTTT

d_call: .
v_call: TRBV7-2
j_call: TRBJ1-4
clone_size: few
cdr3_aa: CASSGYSTNEKLFF
cdr3_nt: TGTGCCAGCAGCGGTTACTCAACTAATGAAAAACTGTTTTTT

d_call: TRBD2
v_call: TRBV10-3
j_call: TRBJ2-7
clone_size: .
cdr3_aa: CAISASGTYEQYF
cdr3_nt: TGTGCCATCAGTGCTAGCGGGACTTACGAGCAGTACTTC

d_call: .
v_call: TRBV7-6
j_call: TRBJ2-1
clone_size: .
cdr3_aa: CASVEDNEQFF
cdr3_nt: TGTGCCAGCGTTGAGGACAATGAGCAGTTCTTC

d_call: TRBD2
v_call: TRBV10-3
j_call: TRBJ2-2
clone_size: few
cdr3_aa: CAILAANTGELFF
cdr3_nt: TGTGCCATACTAGCGGCGAACACCGGGGAGCTGTTTTTT

d_call: .
v_call: TRBV25-1
j_call: TRBJ1-4
clone_size: .
cdr3_aa: CASSEPYGVGREKLFF
cdr3_nt: TGTGCCAGCAGTGAACCCTACGGGGTCGGAAGGGAAAAACTGTTTTTT

d_call: TRBD1
v_call: TRBV25-1
j_call: TRBJ2-6
clone_size: .
cdr3_aa: CASSENRGTGANVLTF
cdr3_nt: TGTGCCAGCAGTGAAAACAGGGGAACTGGGGCCAACGTCCTGACTTTC

d_call: .
v_call: TRBV7-2
j_call: TRBJ1-2
clone_size: .
cdr3_aa: CASSLSVQGRNYGYTF
cdr3_nt: TGTGCCAGCAGCTTATCCGTCCAGGGAAGGAACTATGGCTACACCTTC

d_call: .
v_call: TRBV19
j_call: TRBJ2-6
clone_size: few
cdr3_aa: CASTPAGHRGGSGANVLTF
cdr3_nt: TGTGCCAGTACTCCAGCCGGACACCGCGGAGGGTCTGGGGCCAACGTCCTGACTTTC

d_call: .
v_call: TRBV6-5
j_call: TRBJ1-3
clone_size: .
cdr3_aa: CASGSHQRTGNTIYF
cdr3_nt: TGTGCCAGCGGGAGTCACCAGAGGACTGGAAACACCATATATTTT

d_call: .
v_call: TRBV5-1
j_call: TRBJ1-3
clone_size: .
cdr3_aa: CASSRANPDSGNTIYF
cdr3_nt: TGCGCCAGCAGCCGTGCGAACCCGGACAGTGGAAACACCATATATTTT

d_call: .
v_call: TRBV6-1
j_call: TRBJ1-5
clone_size: .
cdr3_aa: CASSEWGPDQPQHF
cdr3_nt: TGTGCCAGCAGTGAGTGGGGGCCAGATCAGCCCCAGCATTTT